A single sample gave rise to the 20 T cell receptor beta chains below, sequenced in a study of beta chain features in type 1 diabetes. The authors reverse transcribed all of the isolated RNA, so sequencing captured expressed TCRB transcripts. The repertoire was sequenced with immunoSEQ multiplex PCR; TCRdb's copy has only in-frame clones and lacks some. In the table there are 250,000 to 350,000 clones, 13% to 15% of which are singletons. The specimen was central memory CD4+ T cells from blood. These receptors all come from a man aged 25-45 years in good health.

The gene calls are TRBV5-6 and TRBJ1-2, with 9 bases matching TRBD1. This CDR3 contains 14 residues. The ends lost 4 bases at V and 3 bases at J; junction bases unmatched: 4. Germline CDR1 SGHDT, CDR2 YYEEEE. The CDR3 DNA follows: TGTGCCAGCAGCCAGGGACAGGGAGACTATGGCTACACCTTC. This gives the protein CASSQGQGDYGYTF.

The gene calls are TRBV7-8 and TRBJ2-5; possibly TRBD1 for D (5 bases). The CDR3 extends over 13 amino acids. V lost 3 bases and J 4 bases, leaving 9 bases between the germline ends. From germline, CDR1 is SGHVS and CDR2 FQNEAQ. The chain's CDR3 is CASSFQGRETQYF. In DNA form, the CDR3 reads TGTGCCAGCAGCTTCCAGGGTAGAGAGACCCAGTACTTC.

V usage is TRBV28 and J usage is TRBJ1-3; D is unresolved. The CDR3 runs 14 residues. Deletions cut 2 bases from V and 10 bases from J, with 15 bases between. Germline V gene lookup returns CDR1 MDHEN and CDR2 SYDVKM. The CDR3 nucleotides read TGTGCCAGCAGTTTAGCAGGACTCCAAGGGACCATATATTTT. Its translation: CASSLAGLQGTIYF.

This chain uses TRBV4-1 with TRBJ2-7; D possibly corresponds to TRBD1 (6 bases). The CDR3 has 15 amino acids. The germline V gene encodes CDR1 MGHRA and CDR2 YSYEKL. The V end was cut by 0 bases, the J end by 2 bases, with 11 bases between. The chain's CDR3 is CASSQDDNRAYEQYF. CDR3 coding DNA: TGCGCCAGCAGCCAAGACGATAACAGGGCCTACGAGCAGTACTTC.

This chain links TRBV19 with TRBJ2-3, with TRBD2 matching 9 bases. Germline V gives CDR1 LNHDA, CDR2 SQIVND (reference sequence). The CDR3 runs to 12 residues. V was clipped by 6 bases and J by 7 bases; unmatched bases: 2. The CDR3 region has the DNA TGTGCCAGTAGAGGACTAGCGAATACGCAGTATTTT. It encodes CASRGLANTQYF.

This clone showed up just a few times. The junction does not match germline at one end; this may be a read error. DNA for the CDR3: TGTGCCAGCAGCCAAGCTGGGACATCTGTAAACACCATATATTTT. It codes for CASSQAGTSVNTIYF. This rearrangement joins TRBV11-2 to TRBJ1-3; possible D gene TRBD1, 6 bases. The CDR3 spans 15 residues. Looked up from germline, CDR1 is SGHAT and CDR2 is FQNNGV.

This clone was recorded a few times. The rearrangement uses TRBV4-3 and TRBJ2-7; D might be TRBD1 (5 bases). Germline assignment: CDR1 LGHNA and CDR2 YSLEER. The CDR3 extends over 15 amino acids. V lost 0 bases, J lost 1 base, and 10 bases lay in between. The CDR3 reads CASSQERGRSYEQYF. In DNA, the CDR3 is TGCGCCAGCAGCCAAGAAAGGGGCCGTTCCTACGAGCAGTACTTC.

V and J are TRBV11-3 and TRBJ1-1, with D unresolved. The CDR3 totals 16 residues. Germline values: CDR1 SGHNT, CDR2 YENEEA. V shed 7 bases and J shed 4 bases, with 22 bases lying between them. CDR3 sequence (DNA): TGTGCCAGCACCCTCCTCGACACCGGAGTAGTCACTGAAGCTTTCTTT. It codes for CASTLLDTGVVTEAFF. Supplemented by reference TRBV11-3 and TRBJ1-1, the full variable domain reads EAGVVQSPRYKIIEKKQPVAFWCNPISGHNTLYWYLQNLGQGPELLIRYENEEAVDDSQLPKDRFSAERLKGVDSTLKIQPAELGDSAVYLCASTLLDTGVVTEAFFGQGTRLTVV.

The chain combines TRBV6-5 with TRBJ1-1; TRBD1 might be the D (6 bases). This CDR3 has 13 amino acids. Trimming took off 7 bases at V and 1 base at J, with 10 bases between the two ends. The V gene's germline CDR1 is MNHEY and CDR2 SVGAGI. The CDR3 spells CASTRTANTEAFF. CDR3 nucleotide sequence: TGTGCCAGCACTCGGACAGCGAACACTGAAGCTTTCTTT.

The gene calls are TRBV5-4 and TRBJ1-2; 8 nucleotides align to TRBD1. The CDR3 covers 14 residues. Germline CDR1 reads SGHNT; CDR2 reads YYREEE (reference sequence). V lost 3 bases to trimming and J lost 6 bases; unmatched junction nucleotides: 7. The CDR3 is CASSYGTGPNGYTF. Here the CDR3 DNA reads TGTGCCAGCAGCTATGGGACAGGCCCCAATGGCTACACCTTC.

J is TRBJ1-2 and V is TRBV5-5; D uncertain. This CDR3 is 17 amino acids long. Trimming took 7 bases from V and 4 from J, leaving 26 bases between them. Per germline, CDR1 SGHKS and CDR2 YYEKEE (reference sequence). The CDR3 spells CASRATGRSTDSYGYTF. Written as DNA, the CDR3 is TGTGCCAGCCGCGCGACCGGGAGGTCAACCGATAGCTATGGCTACACCTTC.

The rearrangement links TRBV9 to TRBJ2-3, with 10 bases that match TRBD1. Losses at the gene ends were 2 bases for V and 3 bases for J; bases not matched to a gene: 3. The germline V gene has CDR1 SGDLS and CDR2 YYNGEE. This CDR3 has 15 amino acids. The CDR3 protein is CASSVRQGATDTQYF. The CDR3 DNA reads as TGTGCCAGCAGCGTTCGACAGGGGGCAACAGATACGCAGTATTTT.

The genes are TRBV12-5 and TRBJ2-2, with D possibly matching TRBD1 (6 bases). Trimming left V 3 bases short and J 3 bases short, with 11 bases between. Per the germline V gene, CDR1 is LGHNT and CDR2 is FRNRAP. The CDR3 length is 15 residues. The CDR3 coding sequence is TGTGCTAGTGGTTTAATGGGGGCGGACACCGGGGAGCTGTTTTTT. It is translated as CASGLMGADTGELFF.

A single count supports this clone. Germline and junction disagree at one end, which may indicate a read error. V and J are TRBV7-6 and TRBJ2-4; D not resolved. The CDR3 contains 16 residues. CDR1 and CDR2 from the germline V gene are SGHVS and FNYEAQ. The CDR3 bases are TGTGCTAGCAGCTTAATGACCATAAAAGCCAAAAACATTCAGTACTTC. Its translation is CASSLMTIKAKNIQYF.

This clone was observed at least ten times. At the DNA level, this CDR3 is encoded by other sequences in the same sample as well. The chain has TRBV28 and TRBJ1-1; 9 nucleotides align to TRBD1. The CDR3 consists of 15 residues. V was pared by 5 bases and J by 5 bases, with 9 bases of the junction left unmatched. Germline CDR1 reads MDHEN; CDR2 reads SYDVKM. The CDR3 protein is CASSPRGQGRTEAFF. The CDR3 coding sequence is TGTGCCAGCAGTCCCCGGGGACAGGGAAGGACTGAAGCTTTCTTT.

The chain couples TRBV18 to TRBJ2-5, with TRBD1 identical over 7 bases. The CDR3 extends over 16 amino acids. V trimming: 3 bases; J trimming: 1 base; junction bases outside the gene matches: 8. CDR1 and CDR2 (germline): KGHSH, LQKENI. CDR3: CASSPRQGRGQETQYF. The CDR3 nucleotides are TGTGCCAGCTCACCTAGACAGGGCAGGGGCCAAGAGACCCAGTACTTC.

This clone has more than one count but fewer than ten. The sample contains more than one DNA sequence encoding this CDR3. The chain couples TRBV5-1 to TRBJ2-3; D possibly uses TRBD1 or TRBD2 (5 bases each). CDR1 is SGHRS, CDR2 YFSETQ, per germline. V lost 2 bases to trimming and J lost 1 base, with 11 bases between them. The CDR3 spans 15 residues. The CDR3 spells CASSLGRGGTDTQYF. CDR3 DNA sequence: TGCGCCAGCAGCTTAGGTAGAGGGGGCACAGATACGCAGTATTTT. The complete variable domain, with remaining parts taken from reference TRBV5-1 and TRBJ2-3, reads KAGVTQTPRYLIKTRGQQVTLSCSPISGHRSVSWYQQTPGQGLQFLFEYFSETQRNKGNFPGRFSGRQFSNSRSEMNVSTLELGDSALYLCASSLGRGGTDTQYFGPGTRLTVL.

The chain carries TRBV4-1 and TRBJ1-2; the D is unclear. The CDR3 has 15 residues. The V end was cut by 0 bases, the J end by 1 base, with 9 bases between. Germline V CDR1 and CDR2: MGHRA, YSYEKL. The CDR3 coding sequence is TGCGCCAGCAGCCAAGAGGAACAGTATAACTATGGCTACACCTTC. Protein: CASSQEEQYNYGYTF.

The V call is TRBV18, the J call TRBJ2-3, with TRBD2 identical over 10 bases. Germline assignment: CDR1 KGHSH and CDR2 LQKENI. With V trimmed by 4 bases and J by 5 bases, 3 bases remained unmatched. The CDR3 totals 14 residues. The CDR3 sequence is CASSQERGGDTQYF. CDR3 bases: TGTGCCAGCTCACAGGAGCGGGGGGGAGATACGCAGTATTTT.

This clone was seen ten or more times. The chain joins TRBV10-3 to TRBJ1-2, with no clear D. Germline V gene sequence: CDR1 ENHRY, CDR2 SYGVKD. V lost 0 bases to trimming and J lost 8 bases, with 10 bases between them. The CDR3 runs to 13 residues. The CDR3 region is CAISESGESGYTF. DNA of the CDR3: TGTGCCATCAGTGAGTCTGGGGAAAGCGGCTACACCTTC.